This T cell receptor (beta chain) comes out of a study of OX40 agonist ivuxolimab in advanced cancers. Study summary: The treatment was a fully human IgG2 OX40 agonist, ivuxolimab. Participants could have had prior anti-PD-1, anti-PD-L1 or anti-CTLA-4 therapy, and around 43% had some. General study findings and limits: At doses 0.1 to 3.0 mg/kg, CD4+ and CD8+ clones expanded. Average numbers of expanded clones were greater in CD8+ T cells than in CD4+.

Libraries were prepared by immunoSEQ multiplex PCR; TCRdb keeps only in-frame clonotypes and omits some of them. The sample has tens of thousands of clones; around 80% are singletons. There are 16 residues in the CDR3. CDR1 and CDR2 (germline): SGHTA, FQGNSA. Trimming left V 2 bases short and J 3 bases short, with 13 bases between. A note on this clone: Its antigen is currently unknown.

The chain uses TRBV7-2 and TRBJ2-2, with a tentative D call TRBD1 (6 bases). The sample here was CD4+ or CD8+ T cells sorted from blood, taken in a trial of the OX40 agonist ivuxolimab. The receptor was isolated from an adult with an advanced solid tumor such as melanoma, head and neck, liver or kidney cancer. CDR3 bases: TGTGCCAGCAGCTTAATGGGGCAGGGGTACACCGGGGAGCTGTTTTTT. This encodes CASSLMGQGYTGELFF.